This record covers a single T cell receptor beta chain. Its target is not known. These data belong to a study of T cell responses to AZD1222 COVID-19 vaccine. Study-wide findings and caveats: Breadth and depth of Spike-specific TCRs rose after two AZD1222 doses. The donor group comprised mostly white British people and more females; the analysis possibly underestimated clonal diversity. Just a handful of people given AZD1222 tested seropositive at baseline.

Assay used: immunoSEQ multiplex PCR; TCRdb lists only in-frame clones, some missing. The sample contains about 100,000 clones, over 90% of which appear only once. This TCR came from an adult in good health. The sample was peripheral blood, taken on day 0 of AZD1222 vaccination.

CDR3 sequence (DNA): TGTGCCAGCAGCATACCGGACAGGGAAGGAAACACCATATATTTT. Protein: CASSIPDREGNTIYF. The chain links TRBV7-9 to TRBJ1-3, with TRBD1 identical over 8 bases. V dropped 5 bases and J dropped 4; count of bases not matched to a gene: 7. This CDR3 is built from 15 residues. Germline CDR1 reads SEHNR; CDR2 reads FQNEAQ (reference sequence).